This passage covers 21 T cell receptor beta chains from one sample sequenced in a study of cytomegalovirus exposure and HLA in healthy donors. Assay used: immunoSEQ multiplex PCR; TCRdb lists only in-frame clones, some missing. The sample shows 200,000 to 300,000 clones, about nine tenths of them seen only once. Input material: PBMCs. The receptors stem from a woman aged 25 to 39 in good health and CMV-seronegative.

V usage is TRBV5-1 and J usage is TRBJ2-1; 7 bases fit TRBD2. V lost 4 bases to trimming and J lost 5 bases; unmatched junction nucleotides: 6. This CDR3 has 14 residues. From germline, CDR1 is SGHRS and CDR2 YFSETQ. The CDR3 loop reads CASSTNLADNEQFF. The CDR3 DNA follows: TGCGCCAGCAGCACAAACCTAGCGGACAATGAGCAGTTCTTC.

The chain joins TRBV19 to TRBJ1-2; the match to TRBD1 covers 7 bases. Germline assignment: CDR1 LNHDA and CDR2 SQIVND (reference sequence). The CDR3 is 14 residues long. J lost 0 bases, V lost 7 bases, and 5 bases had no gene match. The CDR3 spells CASTPGTANYGYTF. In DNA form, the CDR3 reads TGTGCCAGTACCCCCGGGACAGCTAACTATGGCTACACCTTC.

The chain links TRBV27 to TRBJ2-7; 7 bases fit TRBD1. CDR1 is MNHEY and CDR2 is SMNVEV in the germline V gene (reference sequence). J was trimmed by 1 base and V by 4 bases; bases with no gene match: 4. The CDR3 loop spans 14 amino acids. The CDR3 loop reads CASSYRTGSYEQYF. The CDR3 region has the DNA TGTGCCAGCAGTTACCGGACAGGATCCTACGAGCAGTACTTC.

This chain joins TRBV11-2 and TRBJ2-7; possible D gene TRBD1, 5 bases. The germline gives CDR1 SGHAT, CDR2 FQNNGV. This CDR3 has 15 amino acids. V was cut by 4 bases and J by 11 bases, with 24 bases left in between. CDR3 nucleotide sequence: TGTGCCAGCAGCTCTACCCAGGGTTCGCTTGCGATGGAGTACTTC. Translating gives CASSSTQGSLAMEYF. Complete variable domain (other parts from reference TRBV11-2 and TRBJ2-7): EAGVAQSPRYKIIEKRQSVAFWCNPISGHATLYWYQQILGQGPKLLIQFQNNGVVDDSQLPKDRFSAERLKGVDSTLKIQPAKLEDSAVYLCASSSTQGSLAMEYFGPGTRLTVT.

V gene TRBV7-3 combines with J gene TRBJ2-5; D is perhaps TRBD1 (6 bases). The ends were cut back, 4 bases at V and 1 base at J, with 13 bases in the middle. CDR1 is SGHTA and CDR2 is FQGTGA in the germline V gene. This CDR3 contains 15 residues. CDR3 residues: CASSSNRAGQETQYF. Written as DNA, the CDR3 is TGTGCCAGCAGCTCTAACAGGGCAGGCCAAGAGACCCAGTACTTC.

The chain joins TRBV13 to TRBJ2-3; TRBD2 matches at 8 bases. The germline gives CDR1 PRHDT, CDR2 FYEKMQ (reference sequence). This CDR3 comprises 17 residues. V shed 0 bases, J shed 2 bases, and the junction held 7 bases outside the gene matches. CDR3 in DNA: TGTGCCAGCAGCTTAGGCCCGCTAGCGGGCACCACAGATACGCAGTATTTT. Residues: CASSLGPLAGTTDTQYF.

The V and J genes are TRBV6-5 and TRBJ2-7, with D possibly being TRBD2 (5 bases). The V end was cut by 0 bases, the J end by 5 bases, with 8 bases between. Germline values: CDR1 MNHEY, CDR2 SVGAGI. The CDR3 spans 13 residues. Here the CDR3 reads CASSYSGAHEQYF. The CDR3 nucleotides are TGTGCCAGCAGTTACTCGGGAGCCCACGAGCAGTACTTC.

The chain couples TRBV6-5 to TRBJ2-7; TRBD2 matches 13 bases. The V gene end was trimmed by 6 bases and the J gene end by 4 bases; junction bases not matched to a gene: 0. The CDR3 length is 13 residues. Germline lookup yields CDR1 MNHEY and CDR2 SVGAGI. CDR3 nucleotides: TGTGCCAGCAGACTAGCGGGAGGGTACGAGCAGTACTTC. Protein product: CASRLAGGYEQYF.

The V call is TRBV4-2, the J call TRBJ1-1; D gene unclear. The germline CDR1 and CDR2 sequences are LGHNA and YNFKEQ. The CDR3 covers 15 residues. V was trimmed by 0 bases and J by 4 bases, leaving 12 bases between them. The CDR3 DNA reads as TGTGCCAGCAGCCAAGACCCCCTCGAGGGCACTGAAGCTTTCTTT. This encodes CASSQDPLEGTEAFF.

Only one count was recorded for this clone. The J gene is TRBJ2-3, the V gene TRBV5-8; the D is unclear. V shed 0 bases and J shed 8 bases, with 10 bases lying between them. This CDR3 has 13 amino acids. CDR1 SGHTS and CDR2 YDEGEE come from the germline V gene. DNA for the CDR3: TGTGCCAGCAGCTTGGCGTGGTCGGGTACGCAGTATTTT. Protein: CASSLAWSGTQYF.

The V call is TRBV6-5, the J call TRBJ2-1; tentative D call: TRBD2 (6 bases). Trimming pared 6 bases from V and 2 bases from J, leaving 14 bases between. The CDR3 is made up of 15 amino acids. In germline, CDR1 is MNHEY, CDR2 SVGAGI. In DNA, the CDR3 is TGTGCCAGCAGCATAGCGGAGCCGCCCTACAATGAGCAGTTCTTC. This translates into CASSIAEPPYNEQFF.

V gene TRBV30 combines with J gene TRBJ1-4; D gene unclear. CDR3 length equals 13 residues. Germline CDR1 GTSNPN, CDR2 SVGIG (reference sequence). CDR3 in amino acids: CACRVSGNEKLFF. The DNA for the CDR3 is TGTGCTTGTCGGGTTTCCGGTAATGAAAAACTGTTTTTT.

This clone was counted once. CDR3 region: CASSQDEGSYNEQFF. The CDR3 coding sequence is TGTGCCAGCAGCCAAGATGAAGGATCCTACAATGAGCAGTTCTTC. This chain uses TRBV4-2 with TRBJ2-1; no clear D gene. Germline CDR1 reads LGHNA; CDR2 reads YNFKEQ. The germline V and J ends were trimmed by 0 bases and 1 base, with 7 bases remaining between them. The CDR3 contains 15 residues.

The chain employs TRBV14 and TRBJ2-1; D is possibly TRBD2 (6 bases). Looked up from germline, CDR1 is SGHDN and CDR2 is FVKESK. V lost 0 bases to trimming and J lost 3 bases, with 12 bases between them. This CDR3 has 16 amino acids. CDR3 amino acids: CASSQEGSGHYNEQFF. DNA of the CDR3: TGTGCCAGCAGCCAAGAAGGTAGCGGCCACTACAATGAGCAGTTCTTC.

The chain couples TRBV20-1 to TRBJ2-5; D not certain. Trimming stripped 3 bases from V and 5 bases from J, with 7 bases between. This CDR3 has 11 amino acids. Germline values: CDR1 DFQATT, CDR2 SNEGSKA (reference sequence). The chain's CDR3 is CSASRAETQYF. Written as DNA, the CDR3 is TGCAGTGCTAGTCGAGCGGAGACCCAGTACTTC.

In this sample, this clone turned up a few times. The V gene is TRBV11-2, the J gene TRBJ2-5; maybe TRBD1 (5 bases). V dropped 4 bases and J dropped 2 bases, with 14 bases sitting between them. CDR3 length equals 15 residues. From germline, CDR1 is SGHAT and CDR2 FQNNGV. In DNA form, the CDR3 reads TGTGCCAGCAGCTCCCGCCGACAGAGACAAGAGACCCAGTACTTC. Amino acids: CASSSRRQRQETQYF.

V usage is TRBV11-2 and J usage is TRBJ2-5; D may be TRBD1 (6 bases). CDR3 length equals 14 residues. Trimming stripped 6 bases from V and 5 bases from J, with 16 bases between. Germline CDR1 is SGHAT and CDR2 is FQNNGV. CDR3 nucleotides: TGTGCCAGCAGGCCCACAGGGCAGGGGGAGACCCAGTACTTC. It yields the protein CASRPTGQGETQYF.

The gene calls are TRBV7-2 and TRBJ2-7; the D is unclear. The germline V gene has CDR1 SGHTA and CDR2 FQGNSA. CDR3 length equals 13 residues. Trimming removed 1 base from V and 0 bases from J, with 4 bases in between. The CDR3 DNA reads TGTGCCAGCAGCTTAGTCTACTCCTACGAGCAGTACTTC. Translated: CASSLVYSYEQYF.

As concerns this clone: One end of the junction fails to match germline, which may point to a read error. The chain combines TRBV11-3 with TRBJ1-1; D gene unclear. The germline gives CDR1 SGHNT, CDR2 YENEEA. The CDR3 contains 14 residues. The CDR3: CASSLDGTNTEAFF. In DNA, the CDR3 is TGTGCCAGCAGCCTAGACGGAACGAACACTGAAGCTTTCTTT. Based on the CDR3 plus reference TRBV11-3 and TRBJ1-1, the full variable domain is EAGVVQSPRYKIIEKKQPVAFWCNPISGHNTLYWYLQNLGQGPELLIRYENEEAVDDSQLPKDRFSAERLKGVDSTLKIQPAELGDSAVYLCASSLDGTNTEAFFGQGTRLTVV.

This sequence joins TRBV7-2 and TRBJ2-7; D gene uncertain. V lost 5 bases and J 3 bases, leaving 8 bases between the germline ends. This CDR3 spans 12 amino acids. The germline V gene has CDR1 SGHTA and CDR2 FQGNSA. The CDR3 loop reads CASSTSDYEQYF. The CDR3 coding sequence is TGTGCCAGCAGCACATCGGACTACGAGCAGTACTTC.

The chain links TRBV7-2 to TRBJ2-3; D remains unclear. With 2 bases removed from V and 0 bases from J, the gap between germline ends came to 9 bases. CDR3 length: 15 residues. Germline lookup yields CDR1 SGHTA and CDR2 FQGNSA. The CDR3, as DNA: TGTGCCAGCAGCTTACGGTGGCTTAGCACAGATACGCAGTATTTT. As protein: CASSLRWLSTDTQYF.